The clone carrying this TCR beta chain was detected only a few times. This sample was taken from a study of cytomegalovirus exposure and HLA in healthy donors. Germline values: CDR1 MNHEY, CDR2 SVGAGI. V shed 4 bases, J shed 3 bases, and the junction held 7 bases outside the gene matches. The length of the CDR3 is 15 residues. In the PCR, 60 Vbeta and 13 Jbeta primers were used. Profiled with immunoSEQ multiplex PCR; TCRdb holds only in-frame clones, not every one. The sample includes 90,000 to 120,000 clones, about three quarters of them seen just once. This TCR was sampled from a woman younger than 35 in good health and CMV-seropositive. The sample consisted of PBMCs. V usage is TRBV6-5 and J usage is TRBJ2-7; 9 bases line up with TRBD1. CDR3 region: CASSSPGQGNYEQYF. CDR3 sequence (DNA): TGTGCCAGCAGTTCTCCGGGACAGGGAAACTACGAGCAGTACTTC.